The rows below give T cell receptor beta chains drawn from one sample of a study of cytomegalovirus exposure and HLA in healthy donors. TCRdb's table, derived via immunoSEQ multiplex PCR, lists solely in-frame clones and lacks some. This repertoire shows more than 120,000 clones, around 82% found once; its top ten account for about 6.8%. The sequencing input was PBMCs. Every receptor here comes from a woman between 40 and 55 years old in good health and CMV-seropositive. The CDR3 runs from the conserved cysteine through the conserved F or W. A D gene is named only where the DNA matches it firmly. Some rows mark clone size as missing; the rest say once, few, many or name a class of expanded clone.

size	V	D	J	CDR3	DNA
.	TRBV11-2	TRBD2	TRBJ2-3	CASSLDLAGAGTQYF	TGTGCCAGCAGCTTAGACCTAGCGGGGGCGGGTACGCAGTATTTT
.	TRBV27	.	TRBJ2-7	CASSLAPFGNEQYF	TGTGCCAGCAGTTTAGCCCCCTTCGGGAACGAGCAGTACTTC
.	TRBV5-4	TRBD1	TRBJ2-3	CASSAGTGATDTQYF	TGTGCCAGCAGCGCGGGGACAGGAGCCACAGATACGCAGTATTTT
.	TRBV5-1	.	TRBJ2-2	CASSLEGTDRTGGLFF	TGCGCCAGCAGCTTGGAAGGGACAGATCGCACCGGGGGGCTGTTTTTT
once	TRBV19	.	TRBJ2-1	CASSLRLEQFF	TGTGCCAGTAGTCTCCGACTTGAGCAGTTCTTC
.	TRBV2	.	TRBJ2-5	CASMRQGWTSETQYF	TGTGCCAGCATGAGGCAGGGGTGGACTTCCGAGACCCAGTACTTC
.	TRBV7-2	.	TRBJ2-1	CASSLARLPANEQFF	TGTGCCAGCAGCTTAGCTCGACTTCCCGCCAATGAGCAGTTCTTC
.	TRBV30	TRBD2	TRBJ2-7	CAWRAAGAGSYEQYF	TGTGCCTGGAGGGCAGCGGGAGCTGGTTCCTACGAGCAGTACTTC
.	TRBV19	.	TRBJ1-1	CASQRTVVNTEAFF	TGTGCCAGTCAAAGGACAGTCGTGAACACTGAAGCTTTCTTT
.	TRBV7-2	TRBD2	TRBJ2-7	CASSQTSGNSYEQYF	TGTGCCAGCAGCCAGACTAGCGGTAACTCCTACGAGCAGTACTTC
.	TRBV14	.	TRBJ2-1	CASSPSHNEQFF	TGTGCCAGCAGCCCCAGTCACAATGAGCAGTTCTTC
.	TRBV2	TRBD2	TRBJ2-1	CASRTAGDHNEQFF	TGTGCCAGCAGGACCGCGGGGGATCACAATGAGCAGTTCTTC
few	TRBV28	TRBD1	TRBJ2-7	CASGIQGALSYEQYF	TGTGCCAGCGGGATACAGGGGGCTCTGTCCTACGAGCAGTACTTC
.	TRBV27	TRBD1	TRBJ2-1	CASSPTPGQGYNEQFF	TGTGCCAGCAGTCCGACCCCGGGACAGGGCTACAATGAGCAGTTCTTC
.	TRBV28	.	TRBJ2-7	CASSPGLSYEQYF	TGTGCCAGCAGCCCGGGACTGTCCTACGAGCAGTACTTC
.	TRBV18	.	TRBJ2-7	CASSPTPLSEQYF	TGTGCCAGCTCACCGACTCCCTTAAGCGAGCAGTACTTC
.	TRBV25-1	.	TRBJ1-2	CASPAASSGYTF	TGTGCCAGCCCCGCGGCATCCAGTGGCTACACCTTC
once	TRBV9	.	TRBJ2-5	CASSVGIAFQETQYF	TGTGCCAGCAGCGTAGGAATAGCGTTCCAAGAGACCCAGTACTTC
.	TRBV28	TRBD2	TRBJ2-1	CASSTQSLAGGTYNEQFF	TGTGCCAGCAGTACCCAGAGTTTAGCGGGAGGTACCTACAATGAGCAGTTCTTC
few	TRBV30	.	TRBJ1-5	CAWSVSGNQPQHF	TGTGCCTGGAGTGTATCGGGCAATCAGCCCCAGCATTTT
.	TRBV19	TRBD2	TRBJ2-7	CASSPGTSPAYEQYF	TGTGCCAGTAGTCCTGGGACTAGTCCCGCCTACGAGCAGTACTTC
.	TRBV4-2	TRBD1	TRBJ2-2	CASSPTGVIDTGELFF	TGTGCCAGCAGCCCGACAGGGGTAATTGACACCGGGGAGCTGTTTTTT
.	TRBV6-5	TRBD1	TRBJ2-7	CASRDREGYEQYF	TGTGCCAGCCGGGACAGGGAAGGCTACGAGCAGTACTTC
once	TRBV9	TRBD2	TRBJ2-1	CASSVGGSGNNEQFF	TGTGCCAGCAGCGTAGGGGGTAGCGGGAACAATGAGCAGTTCTTC
.	TRBV5-6	TRBD2	TRBJ2-1	CASSLSSGGYNEQFF	TGTGCCAGCAGCTTGAGTAGCGGGGGATACAATGAGCAGTTCTTC
.	TRBV21-1	.	TRBJ2-3	CASSKRQGMDTQYF	TGTGCCAGCAGCAAGCGACAGGGGATGGATACGCAGTATTTT
few	TRBV27	TRBD2	TRBJ2-5	CASSLLAGVETQYF	TGTGCCAGCAGTTTGCTAGCGGGAGTGGAGACCCAGTACTTC
.	TRBV29-1	TRBD1	TRBJ2-5	CSVVGQGAVETQYF	TGCAGCGTTGTAGGTCAGGGGGCTGTAGAGACCCAGTACTTC
.	TRBV27	.	TRBJ2-3	CASSFVGRAEDTQYF	TGTGCCAGCAGTTTTGTTGGCCGAGCGGAAGATACGCAGTATTTT
.	TRBV6-6	TRBD1	TRBJ2-7	CASSYSPGQGRSEQYF	TGTGCCAGCAGTTACTCCCCGGGACAGGGGCGGTCCGAGCAGTACTTC
.	TRBV19	TRBD2	TRBJ2-1	CASSIRGGSSSNEQFF	TGTGCCAGTAGTATTAGGGGCGGGAGCTCGAGCAATGAGCAGTTCTTC
.	TRBV9	TRBD1	TRBJ2-1	CASSFGTGGGNEQFF	TGTGCCAGCAGCTTCGGGACAGGGGGAGGCAATGAGCAGTTCTTC
.	TRBV18	.	TRBJ1-5	CASSETRNQPQHF	TGTGCCAGCTCAGAAACCCGGAATCAGCCCCAGCATTTT
.	TRBV18	.	TRBJ1-2	CASSRQNTNYGYTF	TGTGCCAGCTCCCGACAGAATACTAACTATGGCTACACCTTC
.	TRBV6-1	TRBD2	TRBJ2-5	CASLRTSRRSGWQYF	TGTGCCAGCTTACGGACTAGCAGGCGATCAGGCTGGCAGTACTTC
.	TRBV5-1	TRBD2	TRBJ2-1	CASSLTSGSVNEQFF	TGCGCCAGCAGCTTGACTAGCGGCAGCGTCAATGAGCAGTTCTTC
.	TRBV28	TRBD2	TRBJ2-5	CASNGGGRETQYF	TGTGCCAGCAATGGGGGCGGGAGGGAGACCCAGTACTTC
.	TRBV5-4	.	TRBJ2-7	CASSSSGPHEQYF	TGTGCCAGCAGCTCCTCAGGCCCCCACGAGCAGTACTTC
.	TRBV6-5	TRBD1	TRBJ1-2	CASRQGNYGYTF	TGTGCCAGTCGACAGGGCAACTATGGCTACACCTTC
few	TRBV19	.	TRBJ1-1	CASSITGLNTEAFF	TGTGCCAGTAGTATCACAGGCTTGAACACTGAAGCTTTCTTT
.	TRBV10-3	.	TRBJ1-3	CAIENSGNTIYF	TGTGCCATCGAGAACTCTGGAAACACCATATATTTT
.	TRBV27	.	TRBJ2-2	CASNRGTFNTGELFF	TGTGCCAGCAATAGAGGGACATTCAACACCGGGGAGCTGTTTTTT
.	TRBV11-2	TRBD2	TRBJ2-2	CASSLGLALNTGELFF	TGTGCCAGCAGCTTAGGACTAGCACTCAACACCGGGGAGCTGTTTTTT
once	TRBV14	.	TRBJ1-2	CASSQDTSYGYTF	TGTGCCAGCAGCCAAGATACAAGTTATGGCTACACCTTC
.	TRBV19	TRBD1	TRBJ1-5	CASRLTDRGHQPQHF	TGTGCCAGTAGACTGACTGACAGGGGCCATCAGCCCCAGCATTTT
.	TRBV27	.	TRBJ2-5	CASSLRTGRVPETQYF	TGTGCCAGCAGTTTAAGGACGGGAAGGGTTCCAGAGACCCAGTACTTC
once	TRBV7-2	.	TRBJ2-5	CASSANRGTQETQYF	TGTGCCAGCAGCGCTAACCGGGGGACTCAAGAGACCCAGTACTTC
.	TRBV19	.	TRBJ1-5	CASSRRNQPQHF	TGTGCCAGTAGTCGCAGAAATCAGCCCCAGCATTTT
.	TRBV18	.	TRBJ2-2	CASSPGVAEYTGELFF	TGTGCCAGCTCACCAGGGGTAGCGGAGTACACCGGGGAGCTGTTTTTT
.	TRBV9	TRBD2	TRBJ2-6	CASSVTAGGPVGANVLTF	TGTGCCAGCAGCGTTACGGCGGGAGGGCCTGTTGGGGCCAACGTCCTGACTTTC
few	TRBV7-2	TRBD1	TRBJ2-4	CASSRVGQGNIQYF	TGTGCCAGCAGCCGAGTCGGACAGGGGAACATTCAGTACTTC